The present T cell receptor (beta chain) was sequenced within a study of blood T cell repertoires in COVID-19. Study context: Sites in the United States, Italy and Spain provided acute and convalescent COVID-19 samples. Sample material is recorded as cDNA or gDNA derived from T cells, B-cell-depleted T cells, or PBMCs.

In the original workflow: Amplifying reference gene primers gave estimates of nucleated cell counts. Sequencing was performed with immunoSEQ multiplex PCR; in TCRdb, only in-frame clones are kept and a portion is missing. That table furnishes V, J and clone size, whereas the DNA furnished D and trimming. Altogether about 180,000 clones are present, roughly 86% being singletons, with the ten largest covering around 8.6%. Those who participated ranged in age from about 18 to 89 years and resided in under 25 US areas. This clone came up once. The CDR3 totals 16 residues. Germline CDR1 is KGHDR and CDR2 is SFDVKD. V lost 5 bases and J lost 3, with 16 bases in between.

The rearrangement links TRBV24-1 to TRBJ2-1, with D perhaps matching TRBD2 (6 bases). Sequenced: PBMCs or T cells enriched from blood (not recorded which). The receptor comes from a woman aged 25 to 39 who had recovered from COVID-19. For the CDR3, the DNA is TGTGCCACCAGTGGTTCCTCGGGAGCAGACTACAATGAGCAGTTCTTC. Its protein product is CATSGSSGADYNEQFF.